This paragraph covers one TCR beta chain sequence. Its specificity is not known. Libraries were prepared by immunoSEQ multiplex PCR; TCRdb keeps only in-frame clonotypes and omits some of them. The sample has roughly 720,000 clones, 80% to 95% seen once. This specimen belongs to a study of shared clonotypes between healthy human individuals. Regarding the study as a whole: A few donors held about 5% of naive CD4 clonotypes in common.

Trimming cost V 3 bases and J 6 bases, with 7 bases left between them. Germline lookup yields CDR1 GTSNPN and CDR2 SVGIG (reference sequence). CDR3 length equals 11 residues. V gene TRBV30 combines with J gene TRBJ2-3; D gene unclear. This sequence originates from a man between 18 and 35 years old in good health. Some clones in this sample may be carry-over from other donors' samples. The material sequenced was memory CD8+ T cells from PBMCs. Subset here: CD45RO+ cells pooled with CCR7-negative TemRA cells. CDR3 coding DNA: TGTGCCTGGAGGACTGAGGATACGCAGTATTTT. Its protein is CAWRTEDTQYF.